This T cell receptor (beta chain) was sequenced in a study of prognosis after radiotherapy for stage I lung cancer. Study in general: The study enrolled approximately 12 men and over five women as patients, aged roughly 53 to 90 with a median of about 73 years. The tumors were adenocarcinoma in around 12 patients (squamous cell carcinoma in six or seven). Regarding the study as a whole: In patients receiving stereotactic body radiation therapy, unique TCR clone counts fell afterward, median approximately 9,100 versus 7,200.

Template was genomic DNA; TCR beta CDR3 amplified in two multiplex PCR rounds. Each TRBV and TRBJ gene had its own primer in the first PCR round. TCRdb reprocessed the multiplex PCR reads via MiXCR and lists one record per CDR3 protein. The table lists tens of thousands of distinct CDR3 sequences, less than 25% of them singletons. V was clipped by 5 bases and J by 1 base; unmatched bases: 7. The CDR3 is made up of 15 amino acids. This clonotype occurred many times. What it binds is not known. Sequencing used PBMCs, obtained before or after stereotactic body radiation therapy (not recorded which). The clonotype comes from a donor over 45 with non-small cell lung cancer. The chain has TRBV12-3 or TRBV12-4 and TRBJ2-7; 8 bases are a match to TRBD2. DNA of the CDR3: TGTGCCAGCAGTCCGAGACTAGCGAGATCCTACGAGCAGTACTTC. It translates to CASSPRLARSYEQYF.